The 21 T cell receptor beta chains reported below all come from one sample, sequenced in a study of human T cells and chemical hapten exposure. TCRdb reprocessed the RACE reads via MiXCR and lists one record per CDR3 protein. Here the sample spans roughly 69,000 distinct CDR3 sequences, 9.5% to 11% being singletons. Specified time point: patch test 3, about 24 weeks after DPC sensitization. The treatment: therapeutic diphenylcyclopropenone sensitization with weekly scalp DPC. Sequenced here: whole blood, sampled in connection with sensitization to the hapten diphenylcyclopropenone (DPC). These receptors originate from a young woman with alopecia areata. Some clones in this sample may be carry-over from other donors' samples.

Ten or more counts support this clonotype. The chain recombines TRBV11-2 with TRBJ1-2; D is undetermined. Germline V gene data show CDR1 as SGHAT and CDR2 as FQNNGV. The length of the CDR3 is 12 residues. Trimming pared 0 bases from V and 8 bases from J, leaving 7 bases between. CDR3 nucleotide sequence: TGTGCCAGCAGCTTAGATCGAAGGGGCTACACCTTC. Protein product: CASSLDRRGYTF.

There are many counts of this clonotype. This sequence joins TRBV7-2 and TRBJ2-2; a weak D match, TRBD2 (6 bases). CDR1 and CDR2 (germline): SGHTA, FQGNSA. The CDR3 has 15 amino acids. Trimming removed 3 bases at V and 4 bases at J, with 12 bases between. CDR3 amino acids: CASSLAGGTTGELFF. CDR3 nucleotides: TGTGCCAGCAGCTTGGCCGGGGGTACCACCGGGGAGCTGTTTTTT.

In its sample, this clonotype was seen a few times. The chain combines TRBV2 with TRBJ2-3; tentatively, D is TRBD2 (6 bases). In germline, CDR1 is SNHLY, CDR2 FYNNEI. V dropped 6 bases and J dropped 0 bases, with 16 bases sitting between them. The CDR3 extends over 16 amino acids. Written as DNA, the CDR3 is TGTGCCAGCAGCGAAATACGGGAGTCTAGCACAGATACGCAGTATTTT. This gives the protein CASSEIRESSTDTQYF.

As to this clonotype: Just one base apart from a much larger clone, this may be a read error. J is TRBJ1-5 and V is TRBV12-3 or TRBV12-4; D might be TRBD1 (5 bases). The V and J ends lost 2 bases and 0 bases respectively, with 8 bases between them. The CDR3 covers 15 residues. The DNA for the CDR3 is TGTGCCAGCAGTTTACGGGGGGATAGCAATCAGCCCCAGCATTTT. It encodes CASSLRGDSNQPQHF.

This clonotype was seen only a few times. The chain couples TRBV4-3 to TRBJ2-6; D possibly corresponds to TRBD1 (5 bases). V was shortened by 3 bases and J by 4 bases, with 13 bases between the two germline ends. Germline assignment: CDR1 LGHNA and CDR2 YSLEER. The CDR3 extends over 16 amino acids. CDR3 region: CASSHFRAGGANVLTF. In DNA form, the CDR3 reads TGCGCCAGCAGCCACTTCAGGGCAGGAGGGGCCAACGTCCTGACTTTC.

The V gene is TRBV5-1, the J gene TRBJ1-1; D gene ambiguous. Germline CDR1 reads SGHRS; CDR2 reads YFSETQ. V lost 0 bases and J 1 base, leaving 10 bases between the germline ends. The CDR3 sequence is 15 residues long. CDR3 sequence (DNA): TGCGCCAGCAGCTTGGGGGCGGTGTCGAACACTGAAGCTTTCTTT. Translating it yields CASSLGAVSNTEAFF. Full variable domain (outside the CDR3, taken from reference TRBV5-1 and TRBJ1-1): KAGVTQTPRYLIKTRGQQVTLSCSPISGHRSVSWYQQTPGQGLQFLFEYFSETQRNKGNFPGRFSGRQFSNSRSEMNVSTLELGDSALYLCASSLGAVSNTEAFFGQGTRLTVV.

This clonotype was recorded a few times. V and J are TRBV27 and TRBJ2-7, with 13 bases lining up with TRBD2. CDR3 length: 15 amino acids. CDR1 is MNHEY and CDR2 is SMNVEV in the germline V gene (reference sequence). J gave up 7 bases and V 2 bases, and 5 bases lay outside the gene matches. The CDR3 region is CASSLRTSGRQEQYF. For the CDR3, the DNA is TGTGCCAGCAGTTTAAGGACTAGCGGGAGACAAGAGCAGTACTTC.

This clonotype came up a few times. The V gene is TRBV20-1, the J gene TRBJ2-7; D gene ambiguous. The germline gives CDR1 DFQATT, CDR2 SNEGSKA (reference sequence). V lost 4 bases, J lost 6 bases, and 13 bases lay in between. The length of the CDR3 is 12 residues. The CDR3 region is CSAKSWTPEQYF. Written as DNA, the CDR3 is TGCAGTGCTAAGAGTTGGACCCCCGAGCAGTACTTC.

In its sample, this clonotype was seen many times. This sequence joins TRBV28 and TRBJ1-1; D may be TRBD1 (5 bases). CDR3 length equals 15 residues. V was trimmed by 7 bases and J by 6 bases, leaving 21 bases between them. The germline gives CDR1 MDHEN, CDR2 SYDVKM. CDR3 in amino acids: CASNMIPGRDSEAFF. The CDR3 DNA follows: TGTGCCAGCAACATGATCCCCGGGAGGGACTCTGAAGCTTTCTTT.

The chain has TRBV12-3 or TRBV12-4 and TRBJ1-4; D gene ambiguous. The V and J ends lost 2 bases and 7 bases respectively, with 11 bases between them. The length of the CDR3 is 14 residues. CDR3 sequence reads: CASSLRRQGEKLFF. In nucleotides, the CDR3 is TGTGCCAGCAGTTTAAGGCGACAAGGTGAAAAACTGTTTTTT.

This clonotype was picked up many times. This chain links TRBV19 with TRBJ1-5; 8 positions match TRBD1. V lost 5 bases and J lost 6; bases outside the gene matches: 9. Looked up from germline, CDR1 is LNHDA and CDR2 is SQIVND (reference sequence). The CDR3 spans 15 residues. The CDR3 here is CASSFGGTGLQPQHF. The DNA of the CDR3 is TGTGCCAGTAGTTTCGGGGGGACAGGACTTCAGCCCCAGCATTTT.

This clonotype showed up just a few times. The chain employs TRBV29-1 and TRBJ2-2, with D possibly TRBD1 on 5 matching bases. The CDR3 covers 13 residues. Looked up from germline, CDR1 is SQVTM and CDR2 is ANQGSEA. Between the trimmed V and J ends, which lost 5 bases and 5 bases, there was a span of 12 bases. For the CDR3, the DNA is TGCAGCGTTATCAGGGCTGGGACCGGGGAGCTGTTTTTT. Translation gives CSVIRAGTGELFF.

This clonotype has a handful of counts. The rearrangement links TRBV24-1 to TRBJ2-7; D is perhaps TRBD1 or TRBD2 (5 bases each). Deletions cut 1 base from V and 4 bases from J, with 16 bases between. CDR1 is KGHDR and CDR2 is SFDVKD in the germline V gene. The CDR3 sequence is 16 residues long. The CDR3 nucleotides are TGTGCCACCAGTGATTTACGGCAGGGACCTTGGTACGAGCAGTACTTC. Encoded protein: CATSDLRQGPWYEQYF.

This chain joins TRBV28 and TRBJ1-2, with 8 bases matching TRBD1. The CDR3 is 14 amino acids. With V trimmed by 8 bases and J by 0 bases, 5 bases remained unmatched. CDR1 and CDR2 from the germline V gene are MDHEN and SYDVKM. As DNA, the CDR3 is TGTGCCAGCGGAGCAGGGGGCCCTAACTATGGCTACACCTTC. Translation: CASGAGGPNYGYTF.

The sample holds a few counts of this clonotype. CDR3 protein: CASSPEGQGNHEQYF. For the CDR3, the DNA is TGTGCCAGCTCACCGGAGGGGCAGGGGAACCACGAGCAGTACTTC. This chain links TRBV18 with TRBJ2-7; either TRBD1 or TRBD2 may fit D (6 bases each). Trimming cost V 3 bases and J 5 bases, with 17 bases left between them. Germline CDR1 reads KGHSH; CDR2 reads LQKENI. This CDR3 is built from 15 residues.

This clonotype was seen a handful of times. The chain has TRBV12-3 or TRBV12-4 and TRBJ1-6; D unclear. Trimming shortened V by 3 bases and J by 7 bases, and 7 bases separated the two germline ends. CDR3 size: 13 residues. CDR3 DNA: TGTGCCAGCAGTTTCACTGCCAATTCACCCCTCCACTTT. This gives the protein CASSFTANSPLHF.

The V and J genes are TRBV19 and TRBJ2-7, with 7 bases identical to TRBD1. The trim removed 4 bases at V and 2 bases at J, leaving 8 bases unmatched. The CDR3 contains 15 residues. CDR1 and CDR2 from the germline V gene are LNHDA and SQIVND (reference sequence). This CDR3 is CASSNPGTAPYEQYF. The CDR3 DNA reads TGTGCCAGTAGTAACCCCGGGACAGCCCCCTACGAGCAGTACTTC.

V gene TRBV9 combines with J gene TRBJ2-3; TRBD2 matches at 8 bases. Germline lookup yields CDR1 SGDLS and CDR2 YYNGEE. After removal of 2 bases from V and 3 bases from J, the junction contained 11 bases not matched to a gene. CDR3 length: 17 amino acids. The CDR3 loop reads CASSVTSGGSSTDTQYF. The CDR3 nucleotides are TGTGCCAGCAGCGTTACTAGCGGTGGCTCGAGTACAGATACGCAGTATTTT.

This clonotype has just one count. Being one base from a much bigger clone, this may be a read error. The chain joins TRBV7-9 to TRBJ1-1, with D possibly matching TRBD1 (6 bases). CDR1 and CDR2 (germline): SEHNR, FQNEAQ (reference sequence). The length of the CDR3 is 17 residues. The CDR3 DNA is TGTGCCAGCAGCTTAGCGGGGGCTGGGGTACAGAACACTGTAGCTTTCTTT. Its protein product is CASSLAGAGVQNTVAFF.

This clonotype was observed a few times. This chain links TRBV29-1 with TRBJ2-5; the D gene is possibly TRBD1 (6 bases). V dropped 6 bases and J dropped 4 bases, with 12 bases sitting between them. The germline V gene encodes CDR1 SQVTM and CDR2 ANQGSEA. There are 12 residues in the CDR3. CDR3 in amino acids: CSVGPRGETQYF. In DNA form, the CDR3 reads TGCAGCGTGGGCCCCAGGGGAGAGACCCAGTACTTC. The variable domain in full, completed from reference TRBV29-1 and TRBJ2-5, reads SAVISQKPSRDICQRGTSLTIQCQVDSQVTMMFWYRQQPGQSLTLIATANQGSEATYESGFVIDKFPISRPNLTFSTLTVSNMSPEDSSIYLCSVGPRGETQYFGPGTRLLVL.

The rearrangement uses TRBV20-1 and TRBJ2-3; 8 bases agree with TRBD2. This CDR3 comprises 14 residues. V lost 6 bases, J lost 0 bases, and 5 bases stayed unmatched. Germline-derived CDR1 and CDR2 are DFQATT and SNEGSKA (reference sequence). CDR3 residues: CSARRGGSTDTQYF. Here the CDR3 DNA reads TGCAGTGCGAGACGGGGGGGAAGCACAGATACGCAGTATTTT.